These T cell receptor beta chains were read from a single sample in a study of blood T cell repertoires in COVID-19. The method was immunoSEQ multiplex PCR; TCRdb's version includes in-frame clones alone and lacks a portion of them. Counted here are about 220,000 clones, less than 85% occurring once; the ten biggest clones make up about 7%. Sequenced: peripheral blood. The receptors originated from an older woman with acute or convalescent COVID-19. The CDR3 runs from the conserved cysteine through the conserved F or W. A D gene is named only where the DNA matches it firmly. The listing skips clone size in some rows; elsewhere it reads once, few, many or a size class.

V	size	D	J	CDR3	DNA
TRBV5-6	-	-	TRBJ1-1	CASSLPDTEAFF	TGTGCCAGCAGCTTGCCGGACACTGAAGCTTTCTTT
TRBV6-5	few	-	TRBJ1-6	CASRTREAHSPLHF	TGTGCCAGCAGGACCAGGGAAGCTCATTCACCCCTCCACTTT
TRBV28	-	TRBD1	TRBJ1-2	CASSRGIRGRYGYTF	TGTGCCAGCAGTCGGGGCATCAGGGGGAGATATGGCTACACCTTC
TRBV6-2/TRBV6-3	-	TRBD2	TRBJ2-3	CASSYEAGGHADTQYF	TGTGCCAGCAGTTACGAAGCGGGGGGGCATGCCGATACGCAGTATTTT
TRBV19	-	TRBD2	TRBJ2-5	CASSVLAGTQYF	TGTGCCAGTAGTGTTCTAGCGGGGACCCAGTACTTC
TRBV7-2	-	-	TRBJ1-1	CASSLAAQNTEAFF	TGTGCCAGCAGCTTAGCGGCACAGAACACTGAAGCTTTCTTT
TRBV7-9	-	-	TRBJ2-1	CASSPETYNEQFF	TGTGCCAGCAGCCCGGAGACCTACAATGAGCAGTTCTTC
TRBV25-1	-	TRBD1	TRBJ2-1	CASSEYQGVGEQFF	TGTGCCAGCAGTGAATATCAGGGGGTGGGTGAGCAGTTCTTC
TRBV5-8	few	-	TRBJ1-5	CASSFPDQPQHF	TGTGCCAGCAGCTTTCCGGATCAGCCCCAGCATTTT
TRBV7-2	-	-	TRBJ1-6	CASSPYTTSYNSPLHF	TGTGCCAGCAGCCCATATACTACCTCCTATAATTCACCCCTCCACTTT
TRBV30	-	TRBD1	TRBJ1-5	CAWRPTGGYQPQHF	TGTGCCTGGAGACCGACAGGGGGCTATCAGCCCCAGCATTTT
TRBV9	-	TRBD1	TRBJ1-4	CASSVGVGGGQGEKLFF	TGTGCCAGCAGCGTAGGAGTGGGTGGAGGACAGGGTGAAAAACTGTTTTTT
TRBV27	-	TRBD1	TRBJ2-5	CASATPTTGAETQYF	TGTGCCAGCGCAACCCCCACGACAGGGGCGGAGACCCAGTACTTC
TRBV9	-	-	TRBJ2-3	CASSGSRTTDTQYF	TGTGCCAGCAGTGGATCCCGGACAACAGATACGCAGTATTTT
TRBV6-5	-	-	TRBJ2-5	CASSSERPVQETQYF	TGTGCCAGCAGTTCAGAGAGGCCAGTCCAAGAGACCCAGTACTTC
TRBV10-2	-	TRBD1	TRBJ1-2	CASSEGTGGYGYTF	TGCGCCAGCAGTGAAGGGACAGGGGGTTATGGCTACACCTTC
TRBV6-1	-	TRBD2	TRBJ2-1	CASSGTRRHLGNEQFF	TGTGCCAGCAGTGGGACTAGGAGGCATTTGGGCAATGAGCAGTTCTTC
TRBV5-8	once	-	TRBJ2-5	CASSLGGQETQYF	TGTGCCAGCAGCCTAGGGGGTCAAGAGACCCAGTACTTC
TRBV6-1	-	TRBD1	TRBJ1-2	CASSEVPGGASSYGYTF	TGTGCCAGCAGTGAGGTACCAGGGGGAGCCTCTAGCTATGGCTACACCTTC
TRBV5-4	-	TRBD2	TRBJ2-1	CASSFWDYSYNEQFF	TGTGCCAGCAGCTTTTGGGACTACAGCTACAATGAGCAGTTCTTC
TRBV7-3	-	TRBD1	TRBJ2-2	CASSTGDSERQHRGAVF	TGTGCCAGCTCCACCGGGGACAGCGAAAGACAACACCGGGGAGCTGTTTTT
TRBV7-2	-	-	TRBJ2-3	CASSLGMASTDTQYF	TGTGCCAGCAGCCTCGGGATGGCTAGCACAGATACGCAGTATTTT
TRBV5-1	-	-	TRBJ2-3	CASSLGQTSTDTQYF	TGCGCCAGCAGCTTGGGACAAACTAGCACAGATACGCAGTATTTT
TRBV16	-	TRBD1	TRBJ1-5	CASSQFDRDNQPQHF	TGTGCCAGCAGCCAATTTGACAGGGACAATCAGCCCCAGCATTTT
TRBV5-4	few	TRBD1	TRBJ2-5	CASSRQGAQETQYF	TGTGCCAGCTCCCGACAGGGGGCGCAAGAGACCCAGTACTTC
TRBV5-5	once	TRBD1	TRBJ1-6	CASSWTGDNSPLHF	TGTGCCAGCAGCTGGACAGGGGATAATTCACCCCTCCACTTT
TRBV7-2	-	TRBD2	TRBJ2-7	CASSLRGGGGPYEQYF	TGTGCCAGCAGCTTACGCGGGGGGGGCGGTCCCTACGAGCAGTACTTC
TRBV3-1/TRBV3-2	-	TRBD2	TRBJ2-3	CASSQVTSGGDSTDTQYF	TGTGCCAGCAGCCAAGTGACTAGCGGGGGGGATAGCACAGATACGCAGTATTTT
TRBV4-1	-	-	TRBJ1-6	CASSWTLNSPLHF	TGCGCCAGCAGCTGGACACTTAATTCACCCCTCCACTTT
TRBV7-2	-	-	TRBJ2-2	CASSLSAGMGAGGELFF	TGTGCCAGCAGCTTATCGGCTGGGATGGGGGCGGGCGGGGAGCTGTTTTTT
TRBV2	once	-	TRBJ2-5	CASSVTTSLETQYF	TGTGCCAGCAGCGTTACGACTAGTCTAGAGACCCAGTACTTC
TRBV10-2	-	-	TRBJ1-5	CASSESGTLDQPQHF	TGCGCCAGCAGTGAATCGGGGACATTGGATCAGCCCCAGCATTTT
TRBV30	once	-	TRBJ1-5	CAWSGQGGQPQHF	TGTGCCTGGAGTGGCCAGGGAGGTCAGCCCCAGCATTTT
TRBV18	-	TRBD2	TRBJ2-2	CASSPFAPAGGPHGELFF	TGTGCCAGCTCACCTTTTGCCCCAGCGGGGGGGCCTCACGGGGAGCTGTTTTTT
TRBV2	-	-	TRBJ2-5	CASSWGDLQAQYF	TGTGCCAGCAGTTGGGGGGACCTCCAGGCCCAGTACTTC
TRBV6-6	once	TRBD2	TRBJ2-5	CASGRGETQYF	TGTGCCAGCGGGAGGGGAGAGACCCAGTACTTC
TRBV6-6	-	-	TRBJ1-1	CASSSAENTEAFF	TGTGCCAGCAGTTCCGCGGAGAACACTGAAGCTTTCTTT
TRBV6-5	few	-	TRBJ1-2	CASRLDSNYGYTF	TGTGCCAGCCGATTGGACAGTAACTATGGCTACACCTTC
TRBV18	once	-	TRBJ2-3	CASSPSNSDTQYF	TGTGCCAGCTCACCTTCCAACTCAGATACGCAGTATTTT
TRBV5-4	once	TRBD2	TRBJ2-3	CASSVGGSTDTQYF	TGTGCCAGCAGCGTGGGAGGGAGCACAGATACGCAGTATTTT
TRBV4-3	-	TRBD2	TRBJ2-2	CASSQGRLAGQTGELFF	TGCGCCAGCAGCCAAGGGAGGCTAGCGGGGCAGACCGGGGAGCTGTTTTTT
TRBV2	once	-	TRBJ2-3	CASSVVSGAGTDTQYF	TGTGCCAGCAGTGTAGTTTCAGGGGCGGGCACAGATACGCAGTATTTT
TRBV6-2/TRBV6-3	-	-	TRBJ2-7	CASSYSFQGYEQYF	TGTGCCAGCAGTTACTCGTTCCAGGGCTACGAGCAGTACTTC
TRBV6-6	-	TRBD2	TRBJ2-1	CASNSGGAYNEQFF	TGTGCCAGCAATTCCGGGGGGGCCTACAATGAGCAGTTCTTC
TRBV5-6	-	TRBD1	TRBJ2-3	CASSLIGTGSKDTQYF	TGTGCCAGCAGCCTAATAGGGACAGGGTCGAAAGATACGCAGTATTTT
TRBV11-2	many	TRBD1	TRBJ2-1	CASSAHGMRTGGKDEQFF	TGTGCCAGCAGCGCCCATGGCATGCGAACAGGGGGCAAAGATGAGCAGTTCTTC
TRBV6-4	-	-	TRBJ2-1	CASSESLYNEQFF	TGTGCCAGCAGTGAGAGCCTCTACAATGAGCAGTTCTTC
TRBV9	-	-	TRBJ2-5	CASSPSSKETQYF	TGTGCCAGCAGCCCATCTAGCAAAGAGACCCAGTACTTC
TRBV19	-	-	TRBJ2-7	CASSIQAFPYEQYF	TGTGCCAGTAGTATCCAGGCTTTCCCCTACGAGCAGTACTTC
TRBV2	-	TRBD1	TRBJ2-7	CASSARQGASF	TGTGCCAGCAGTGCTCGACAGGGGGCGTCATTC
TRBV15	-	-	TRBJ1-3	CATSRDAGTGNTIYF	TGTGCCACCAGCAGAGATGCAGGGACTGGAAACACCATATATTTT
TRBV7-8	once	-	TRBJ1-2	CASSLDIRKIYGYTF	TGTGCCAGCAGCTTAGATATCAGAAAAATATATGGCTACACCTTC
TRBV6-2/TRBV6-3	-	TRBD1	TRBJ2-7	CASSSAGTGTAEQYF	TGTGCCAGCAGCTCCGCAGGGACAGGGACGGCTGAGCAGTACTTC
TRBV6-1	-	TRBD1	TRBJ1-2	CASSERDRRPLGYTF	TGTGCCAGCAGTGAAAGGGACAGGCGGCCATTAGGCTACACCTTC